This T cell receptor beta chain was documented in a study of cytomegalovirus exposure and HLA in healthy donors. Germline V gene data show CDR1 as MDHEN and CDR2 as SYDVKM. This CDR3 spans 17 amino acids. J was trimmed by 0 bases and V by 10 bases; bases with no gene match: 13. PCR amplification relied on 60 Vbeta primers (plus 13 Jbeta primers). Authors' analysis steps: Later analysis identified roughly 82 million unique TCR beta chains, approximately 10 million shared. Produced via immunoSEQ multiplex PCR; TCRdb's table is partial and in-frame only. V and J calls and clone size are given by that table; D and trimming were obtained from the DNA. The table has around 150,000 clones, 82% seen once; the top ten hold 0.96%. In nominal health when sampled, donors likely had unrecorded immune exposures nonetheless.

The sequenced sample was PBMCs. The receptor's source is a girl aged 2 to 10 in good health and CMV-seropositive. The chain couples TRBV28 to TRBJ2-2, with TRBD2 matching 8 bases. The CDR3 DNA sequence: TGTGCCACCACGGCCCTAGCGGGTTTCGCGAACACCGGGGAGCTGTTTTTT. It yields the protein CATTALAGFANTGELFF.